One and the same sample provided the 4 T cell receptor beta chains below, sequenced in a study of breast tumors, draining lymph nodes, adjacent tissues (dated by TCRdb to 2016 to 2017). Libraries were built with multiplex PCR. Sequencing took place on an Illumina HiSeq 2000. TCRdb reprocessing: public reads trimmed at Q25 with fastp, clones called with MiXCR, in-frame beta chains kept. Rows are combined by CDR3 protein, so each entry shows the most common genes and DNA. This sample lists approximately 210,000 distinct CDR3 sequences; about a third were detected once. The top ten constitute more than 1.3% of the sample. Lymph node samples were obtained from the axillary draining lymph nodes of breast cancer patients. The sequenced material came from axillary lymph node tissue. The origin of the receptors is a female donor with breast cancer. Some clones in this sample may be carry-over from other donors' samples.

This clonotype was seen only a few times. A much larger clone is a single base away; this may be a read error. V gene TRBV11-2 combines with J gene TRBJ2-1; D call uncertain. V lost 4 bases and J 12 bases, leaving 13 bases between the germline ends. Germline CDR1 SGHAT, CDR2 FQNNGV. The CDR3 has 12 residues. Here the CDR3 reads CASSSQRATQFF. Written as DNA, the CDR3 is TGTGCCAGCAGCTCCCAGCGAGCCACGCAGTTCTTC. Variable domain in full (rest from reference TRBV11-2 and TRBJ2-1): EAGVAQSPRYKIIEKRQSVAFWCNPISGHATLYWYQQILGQGPKLLIQFQNNGVVDDSQLPKDRFSAERLKGVDSTLKIQPAKLEDSAVYLCASSSQRATQFFGPGTRLTVL.

This clonotype appeared many times. The chain employs TRBV7-6 and TRBJ1-5; D gene unclear. Trimming removed 1 base from V and 4 bases from J, with 5 bases in between. The V gene's germline CDR1 is SGHVS and CDR2 FNYEAQ. The CDR3 is 13 amino acids. In nucleotides, the CDR3 is TGTGCCAGCAGCTTAGGCAGAAATCAGCCCCAGCATTTT. Its translation is CASSLGRNQPQHF.

This rearrangement joins TRBV28 to TRBJ2-6; 12 bases match TRBD1. This CDR3 comprises 18 residues. The germline CDR1 and CDR2 sequences are MDHEN and SYDVKM. With V trimmed by 5 bases and J by 3 bases, 8 bases remained unmatched. CDR3 in amino acids: CASSPTGTGGFGANVLTF. Written as DNA, the CDR3 is TGTGCCAGCAGTCCCACCGGGACAGGGGGCTTTGGGGCCAACGTCCTGACTTTC.

A word on this clonotype: Possible read error: a much larger clone is one base away. This chain links TRBV2 with TRBJ2-1; 11 bases fit TRBD2. The CDR3 is made up of 15 amino acids. Trimming at V came to 5 bases and at J to 6 bases, leaving 6 bases not matched to a gene. The V gene's germline CDR1 is SNHLY and CDR2 FYNNEI. The CDR3 reads CASSWASGRLNEQFF. CDR3 DNA sequence: TGTGCCAGCAGTTGGGCTAGCGGGAGGCTCAATGAGCAGTTCTTC.